This TCR beta chain was observed in a study of Ad26.COV2.S vaccination and SARS-CoV-2 variants. The method was immunoSEQ multiplex PCR; TCRdb's version includes in-frame clones alone and lacks a portion of them. The sample lists 400,000 to 450,000 clones, about 90% seen once, with roughly 1.7% in the top ten. Treatment indicated: about 20 received Ad26.COV2.S at low or high dose, single or two shots; several received placebo; per-sample allocation not given. Material that was analyzed had been drawn on day 63 after the first vaccine or placebo injection. This clone was observed a single time. The CDR3 runs 15 residues. V shed 2 bases, J shed 7 bases, and the junction held 9 bases outside the gene matches. The germline CDR1 and CDR2 sequences are LNHDA and SQIVND (reference sequence).

This sequence was found in a person between 18 and 60 years old who received the Ad26.COV2.S COVID-19 vaccine or a placebo. V gene TRBV19 combines with J gene TRBJ1-1; TRBD1 agrees at 8 bases. The starting material was peripheral blood, obtained in a trial of Ad26.COV2.S vaccine versus placebo. CDR3 nucleotide sequence: TGTGCCAGTAGTATATGGGAGGCAGGGGGCGTTGAAGCTTTCTTT. This translates into CASSIWEAGGVEAFF.